Below are 22 T cell receptor beta chains sequenced from a single sample in a study of blood T cell repertoires in COVID-19. Clones were sequenced by immunoSEQ multiplex PCR, and TCRdb holds only the in-frame ones, with some missing. The sample gives 200,000 to 300,000 clones, around 84% of which show up once; 4.2% is in the top ten. The sequenced material came from peripheral blood. The origin of the receptors is a man aged 55 to 70 with acute or convalescent COVID-19.

This clone was observed a single time. This chain connects TRBV18 to TRBJ1-1; D not resolved. V shed 5 bases and J shed 1 base, with 11 bases lying between them. This CDR3 has 14 residues. In germline, CDR1 is KGHSH, CDR2 LQKENI. CDR3 DNA: TGTGCCAGCTCATCTATGACGGGGAACACTGAAGCTTTCTTT. It translates to CASSSMTGNTEAFF.

This chain connects TRBV24-1 to TRBJ2-5; 14 bases line up with TRBD2. CDR1 is KGHDR, CDR2 SFDVKD, per germline. V was clipped by 3 bases and J by 4 bases; unmatched bases: 3. This CDR3 is built from 16 residues. CDR3: CATSDPGTSGRETQYF. The DNA for the CDR3 is TGTGCCACCAGTGATCCCGGGACTAGCGGGAGAGAGACCCAGTACTTC.

This chain uses TRBV10-1 with TRBJ2-3, with 10 bases aligning to TRBD1. This CDR3 is built from 15 residues. The J segment lost 3 bases and the V segment lost 6 bases, leaving 6 bases of the junction unmatched. Germline CDR1 and CDR2: WNHNN and SYGVQD (reference sequence). CDR3 DNA sequence: TGCGCCAGCAGCCCCGGACAGGGGGGGACAGATACGCAGTATTTT. It yields the protein CASSPGQGGTDTQYF.

The chain couples TRBV7-3 to TRBJ2-7; 8 nucleotides agree with TRBD2. The V segment lost 3 bases and the J segment 6 bases; nucleotides outside the gene matches: 7. The CDR3 has 14 residues. Germline V gene data show CDR1 as SGHTA and CDR2 as FQGTGA. The CDR3 sequence is CASSFHPGGGEQYF. In nucleotides, the CDR3 is TGTGCCAGCAGCTTCCACCCCGGGGGGGGCGAGCAGTACTTC.

The genes are TRBV19 and TRBJ1-6; 9 nucleotides match TRBD1. V was clipped by 4 bases and J by 10 bases; unmatched bases: 8. CDR3 length equals 15 residues. Germline V lookup: CDR1 LNHDA, CDR2 SQIVND (reference sequence). The CDR3 loop is CASSTSGTGLSPLHF. CDR3 in DNA: TGTGCCAGTAGTACTTCCGGGACAGGGTTATCACCCCTCCACTTT.

V and J are TRBV19 and TRBJ2-6, with D possibly TRBD2 on 6 matching bases. The CDR3 sequence is 15 residues long. Trimming cost V 9 bases and J 3 bases, with 15 bases left between them. Per germline, CDR1 LNHDA and CDR2 SQIVND (reference sequence). CDR3 protein: CARRTGSFGANVLTF. Here the CDR3 DNA reads TGTGCCAGAAGGACCGGGAGCTTTGGGGCCAACGTCCTGACTTTC.

The gene calls are TRBV21-1 and TRBJ1-5; the D call TRBD1 from the table was never checked on the DNA. TRBV21-1 is noted as a pseudogene. The length of the CDR3 is 16 residues. CDR3 residues: CASSITENHSNQPQHF. The CDR3 DNA follows: TGTGCCAGCAGCATAACAGAGAATCATAGCAATCAGCCCCAGCATTTT.

This clone was counted only a few times. The chain couples TRBV11-1 to TRBJ1-2; no reliable D call. CDR3 length: 15 amino acids. V was trimmed by 2 bases and J by 0 bases, leaving 10 bases between them. Germline CDR1 and CDR2: SGHAT and FQDESV (reference sequence). CDR3 protein: CASSLSRGANYGYTF. DNA of the CDR3: TGTGCCAGCAGCTTATCCCGGGGAGCTAACTATGGCTACACCTTC.

This chain links TRBV10-3 with TRBJ2-3; D gene unclear. This CDR3 region has 14 residues. Germline CDR1 is ENHRY and CDR2 is SYGVKD. Trimming cost V 4 bases and J 4 bases, with 12 bases left between them. This CDR3 is CAISGGSKADTQYF. CDR3 sequence (DNA): TGTGCCATCAGTGGCGGCTCAAAGGCAGATACGCAGTATTTT.

This chain's CDR3 is CATSWTGLGKNIQYF. CDR3 bases: TGTGCCACCAGCTGGACAGGGCTGGGCAAAAACATTCAGTACTTC. This chain connects TRBV15 to TRBJ2-4, with TRBD1 matching over 8 bases. V lost 5 bases to trimming and J lost 3 bases; unmatched junction nucleotides: 6. The CDR3 has 15 amino acids. Germline CDR1 is LNHNV and CDR2 is YYDKDF (reference sequence).

This clone turned up a few times. The chain combines TRBV19 with TRBJ2-7, with TRBD2 identical over 10 bases. Germline loops: CDR1 LNHDA, CDR2 SQIVND (reference sequence). The CDR3 extends over 14 amino acids. V was clipped by 5 bases and J by 2 bases; unmatched bases: 3. The CDR3 DNA reads TGTGCCAGTAGTCAACTAGCGGGACCCTACGAGCAGTACTTC. As protein: CASSQLAGPYEQYF.

The chain uses TRBV19 and TRBJ1-3, with 8 bases identical to TRBD1. Germline CDR1 is LNHDA and CDR2 is SQIVND (reference sequence). This CDR3 comprises 15 residues. V shed 6 bases, J shed 1 base, and the junction held 5 bases outside the gene matches. This CDR3 is CASSRTGKSGNTIYF. The DNA for the CDR3 is TGTGCCAGTAGCCGGACAGGGAAATCTGGAAACACCATATATTTT.

The gene calls are TRBV4-1 and TRBJ2-7; D may be TRBD2 (5 bases). Germline V lookup: CDR1 MGHRA, CDR2 YSYEKL. The CDR3 spans 15 residues. V was trimmed by 0 bases and J by 0 bases, leaving 9 bases between them. The CDR3 bases are TGCGCCAGCAGCCAAGAGAGGGAATACTCCTACGAGCAGTACTTC. It codes for CASSQEREYSYEQYF.

The rearrangement uses TRBV3-1 (or the pseudogene TRBV3-2) and TRBJ1-1, with D perhaps TRBD1 (6 bases). The germline V gene has CDR1 LGHDT and CDR2 YNNKEL (reference sequence). V was clipped by 0 bases and J by 9 bases, with 14 bases between them. The CDR3 is 14 amino acids. The CDR3, as DNA: TGTGCCAGCAGCCAAGATGGCCAGGGGCGCAAAGCTTTCTTT. It specifies CASSQDGQGRKAFF.

This clone was seen more than once but under ten times. The genes are TRBV3-1 (or the pseudogene TRBV3-2) and TRBJ1-1, with TRBD1 identical over 10 bases. V was pared by 4 bases and J by 0 bases, with 8 bases of the junction left unmatched. The CDR3 runs to 17 residues. Germline CDR1 is LGHDT and CDR2 is YNNKEL (reference sequence). The DNA for the CDR3 is TGTGCCAGCAGCCTACGGGACAGGGGCTACATGAACACTGAAGCTTTCTTT. Its translation is CASSLRDRGYMNTEAFF.

V and J are TRBV5-4 and TRBJ1-2, with 7 bases aligning to TRBD1. The CDR3 runs to 13 residues. CDR1 SGHNT and CDR2 YYREEE come from the germline V gene (reference sequence). Germline trimming cut 4 bases from V and 8 bases from J; bases unmatched to any gene: 8. The DNA of the CDR3 is TGTGCCAGCAGCCCCGACAGGGTGGAGGGCTACACCTTC. Its translation: CASSPDRVEGYTF.

The chain is built from TRBV7-8 and TRBJ2-3; 7 bases are a match to TRBD2. Looked up from germline, CDR1 is SGHVS and CDR2 is FQNEAQ. V dropped 5 bases and J dropped 2; count of bases not matched to a gene: 4. CDR3 length: 14 amino acids. This CDR3 is CASSPGRTTDTQYF. The CDR3 DNA reads TGTGCCAGCAGCCCCGGGAGGACCACAGATACGCAGTATTTT.

The chain is built from TRBV12-5 and TRBJ2-1; 12 bases agree with TRBD2. V shed 7 bases and J 4 bases; nucleotides not matched to a gene: 5. The germline V gene has CDR1 LGHNT and CDR2 FRNRAP. The length of the CDR3 is 15 residues. CDR3 in amino acids: CASAPGTSGYNEQFF. CDR3 in DNA: TGTGCTAGTGCCCCCGGGACTAGCGGGTACAATGAGCAGTTCTTC. The entire variable domain, with the rest obtained from reference TRBV12-5 and TRBJ2-1, is as follows: DARVTQTPRHKVTEMGQEVTMRCQPILGHNTVFWYRQTMMQGLELLAYFRNRAPLDDSGMPKDRFSAEMPDATLATLKIQPSEPRDSAVYFCASAPGTSGYNEQFFGPGTRLTVL.

The chain uses TRBV5-1 and TRBJ2-1; 11 nucleotides line up with TRBD1. Looked up from germline, CDR1 is SGHRS and CDR2 is YFSETQ. The CDR3 is made up of 16 amino acids. V gave up 5 bases and J gave up 6 bases; unmatched junction bases: 10. The DNA for the CDR3 is TGCGCCAGCAGTCCGGCGGGGACAGGGGGTATCAATGAGCAGTTCTTC. Its translation: CASSPAGTGGINEQFF. The whole variable domain, filled in from reference TRBV5-1 and TRBJ2-1, reads KAGVTQTPRYLIKTRGQQVTLSCSPISGHRSVSWYQQTPGQGLQFLFEYFSETQRNKGNFPGRFSGRQFSNSRSEMNVSTLELGDSALYLCASSPAGTGGINEQFFGPGTRLTVL.

CDR3 nucleotides: TGCGCCAGCAGTCCCCCGACAGGGACCACTGAAGCTTTCTTT. Translating gives CASSPPTGTTEAFF. The chain carries TRBV23-1 and TRBJ1-1; TRBD1 matches at 7 bases. TRBV23-1 is flagged as an ORF with uncertain function. The CDR3 is made up of 14 amino acids. J was trimmed by 4 bases and V by 4 bases; bases with no gene match: 6.

This clone was counted only a few times. This chain links TRBV7-3 with TRBJ2-3; 7 bases are a match to TRBD2. CDR1 and CDR2 from the germline V gene are SGHTA and FQGTGA. J lost 4 bases, V lost 5 bases, and 6 bases had no gene match. This CDR3 spans 14 amino acids. The CDR3 region has the DNA TGTGCCAGCAGCCTGCTAGCGGACCCAGATACGCAGTATTTT. This translates into CASSLLADPDTQYF.

This clone is a singleton in its sample. This rearrangement joins TRBV27 to TRBJ2-7, with D perhaps matching TRBD1 (5 bases). Trimming removed 5 bases from V and 3 bases from J, with 11 bases in between. The CDR3 covers 13 residues. Looked up from germline, CDR1 is MNHEY and CDR2 is SMNVEV (reference sequence). The CDR3 region has the DNA TGTGCCAGCAGTCCCGGACACTACTACGAGCAGTACTTC. Translation gives CASSPGHYYEQYF.